These 3 T cell receptor beta chains were sequenced from one sample in a study of shared clonotypes between healthy human individuals. Only in-frame clones appear in the TCRdb table, and some are missing; sequencing was by immunoSEQ multiplex PCR. The table records some 2.1 million clones, 95% of them present only once. The sequencing sample was made of naive CD4+ T cells sorted from blood. This sample's subset: CD45RA+ positively selected. The receptors derive from a man aged 18-30 years in good health.

A remark on this clone: A junction end diverges from the germline sequence, so it may reflect a read error. This chain uses TRBV7-7 with TRBJ2-3; D is possibly TRBD2 (7 bases). The germline V gene has CDR1 SSHAT and CDR2 FNYEAQ (reference sequence). This CDR3 contains 14 residues. CDR3 residues: CASSSTGTTDTQYF. As DNA, the CDR3 is TGTGCTAGCAGCTCAACAGGGACTACCGATACGCAGTATTTT.

Note on this clone: It may be a read error: a sequence one base away is much more abundant. The chain is built from TRBV7-2 and TRBJ2-2, with no clear D. Germline values: CDR1 SGHTA, CDR2 FQGNSA. Trimming shortened V by 4 bases and J by 1 base, and 1 base separated the two germline ends. This CDR3 is built from 12 residues. CDR3 nucleotide sequence: TGTGCCAGCAGCTGGAACACCGGGGAGCTGTTTTTT. This translates into CASSWNTGELFF.

The chain combines TRBV27 with TRBJ2-7; TRBD1 matches at 9 bases. CDR1 and CDR2 from the germline V gene are MNHEY and SMNVEV (reference sequence). The CDR3 has 13 amino acids. The V gene end was trimmed by 4 bases and the J gene end by 5 bases; junction bases not matched to a gene: 3. CDR3 DNA sequence: TGTGCCAGCAGTTGGGACAGGGCCCACGAGCAGTACTTC. Amino acids: CASSWDRAHEQYF.